This T cell receptor (beta chain) is drawn from a study of vaccination effects on CD4 cells after COVID-19. With the ViraFEST assay, the study expanded antigen-specific CD4+ T cells using viral peptide pools, then sequenced them. Subsequent to a culture period of about nine days, CD4+ T cells were isolated. Germline CDR1 reads GTSNPN; CDR2 reads SVGIG (reference sequence). Trimming removed 0 bases at V and 0 bases at J, with 9 bases between. The CDR3 is 16 amino acids. Details on this clone: What it binds is unknown.

Assay: immunoSEQ multiplex PCR; the TCRdb copy retains only in-frame clones and omits some. This sample has more than 50,000 clones, with about four fifths found just once. The TCR comes from a human donor who received a COVID-19 vaccine. The starting material was CD4+ T cells from PBMCs cultured with HCoV-229E spike peptides, obtained before COVID-19 vaccination. J is TRBJ1-6 and V is TRBV30, with D unresolved. The DNA of the CDR3 is TGTGCCTGGAGTGTTATGGATGGCTCCTATAATTCACCCCTCCACTTT. Its translation: CAWSVMDGSYNSPLHF.